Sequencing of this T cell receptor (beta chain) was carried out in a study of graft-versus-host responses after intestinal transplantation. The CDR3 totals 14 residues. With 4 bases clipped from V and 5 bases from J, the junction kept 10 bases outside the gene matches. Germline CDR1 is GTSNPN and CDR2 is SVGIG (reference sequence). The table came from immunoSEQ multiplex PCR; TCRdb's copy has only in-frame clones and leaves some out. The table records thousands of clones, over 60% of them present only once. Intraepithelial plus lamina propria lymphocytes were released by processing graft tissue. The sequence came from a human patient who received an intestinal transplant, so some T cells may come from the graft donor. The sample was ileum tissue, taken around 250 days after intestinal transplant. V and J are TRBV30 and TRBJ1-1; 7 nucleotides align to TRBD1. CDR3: CAWTGTGVYTEAFF. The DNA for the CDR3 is TGTGCCTGGACGGGTACAGGGGTATATACTGAAGCTTTCTTT. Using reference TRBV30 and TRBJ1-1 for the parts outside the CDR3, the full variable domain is SQTIHQWPATLVQPVGSPLSLECTVEGTSNPNLYWYRQAAGRGLQLLFYSVGIGQISSEVPQNLSASRPQDRQFILSSKKLLLSDSGFYLCAWTGTGVYTEAFFGQGTRLTVV.